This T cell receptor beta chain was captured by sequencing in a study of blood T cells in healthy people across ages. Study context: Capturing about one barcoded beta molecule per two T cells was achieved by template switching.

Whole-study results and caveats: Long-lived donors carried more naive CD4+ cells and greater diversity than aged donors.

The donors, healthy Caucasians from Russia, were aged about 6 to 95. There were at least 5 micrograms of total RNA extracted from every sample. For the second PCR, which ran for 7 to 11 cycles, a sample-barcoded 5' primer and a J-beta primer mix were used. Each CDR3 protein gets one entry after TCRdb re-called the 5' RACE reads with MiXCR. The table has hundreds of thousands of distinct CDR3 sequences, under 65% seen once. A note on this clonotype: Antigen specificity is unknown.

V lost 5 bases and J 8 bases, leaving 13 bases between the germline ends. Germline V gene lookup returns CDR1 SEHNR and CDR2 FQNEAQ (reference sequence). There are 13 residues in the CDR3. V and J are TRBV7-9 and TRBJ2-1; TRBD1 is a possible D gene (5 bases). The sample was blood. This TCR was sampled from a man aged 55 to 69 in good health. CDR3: CASSARAVDEQFF. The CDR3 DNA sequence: TGTGCCAGCAGCGCCAGGGCGGTCGATGAGCAGTTCTTC. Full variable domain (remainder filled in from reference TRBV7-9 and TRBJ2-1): DTGVSQNPRHKITKRGQNVTFRCDPISEHNRLYWYRQTLGQGPEFLTYFQNEAQLEKSRLLSDRFSAERPKGSFSTLEIQRTEQGDSAMYLCASSARAVDEQFFGPGTRLTVL.